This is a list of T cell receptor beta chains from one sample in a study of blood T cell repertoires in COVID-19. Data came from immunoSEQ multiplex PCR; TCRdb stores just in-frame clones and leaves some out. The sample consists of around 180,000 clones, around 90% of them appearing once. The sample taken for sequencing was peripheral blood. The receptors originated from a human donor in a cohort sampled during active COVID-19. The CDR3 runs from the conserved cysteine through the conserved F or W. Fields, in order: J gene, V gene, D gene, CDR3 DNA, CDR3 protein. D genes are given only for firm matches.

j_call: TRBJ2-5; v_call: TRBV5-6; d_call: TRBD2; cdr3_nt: TGTGCCAGCAGCTTTGCTTGGCGGACTAGCCGGCACCAAGAGACCCAGTACTTC; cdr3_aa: CASSFAWRTSRHQETQYF
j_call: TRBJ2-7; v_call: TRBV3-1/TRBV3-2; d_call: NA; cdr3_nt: TGTGCCAGTCGACCCACCAGGTTCTACGAGCAGTACTTC; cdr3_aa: CASRPTRFYEQYF
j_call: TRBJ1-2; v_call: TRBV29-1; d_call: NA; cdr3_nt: TGCAGCCCTTATGGACCCGGGAGCTATGGCTACACCTTC; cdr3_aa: CSPYGPGSYGYTF
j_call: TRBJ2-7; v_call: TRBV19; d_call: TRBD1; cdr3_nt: TGTGCCAGTAGCGCCGGGACAGGGGGCATAGCGGGGGGCTCCTACGAGCAGTACTTC; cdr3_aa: CASSAGTGGIAGGSYEQYF
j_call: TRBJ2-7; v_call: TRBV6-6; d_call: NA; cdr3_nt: TGTGCCGCAGCAGGGGCAAGCTCCTACGAGCAGTACTTC; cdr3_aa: CAAAGASSYEQYF
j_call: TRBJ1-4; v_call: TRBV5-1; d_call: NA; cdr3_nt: TGCGCCAGCAGCCTCGAGGGTTCAACTAATGAAAAACTGTTTTTT; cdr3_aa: CASSLEGSTNEKLFF
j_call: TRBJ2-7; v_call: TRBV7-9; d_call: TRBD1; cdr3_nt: TGTGCCAGCAGCCGGGACAGGGAGGAGGACGAGCAGTACTTC; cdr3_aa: CASSRDREEDEQYF
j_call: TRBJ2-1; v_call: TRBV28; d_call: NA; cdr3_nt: TGTGCCAGCAGTTTATGGACAGAAGCTGAGCAGTTCTTC; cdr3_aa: CASSLWTEAEQFF
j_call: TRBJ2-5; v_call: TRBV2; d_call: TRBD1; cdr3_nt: TGTGCCAGCAGTGAAACCGGGACAGTGGGGACCCAGTACTTC; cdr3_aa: CASSETGTVGTQYF
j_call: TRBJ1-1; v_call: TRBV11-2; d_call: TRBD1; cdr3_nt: TGTGCCAGCAGCTCGACAGGGGTATTTTGGGCTTTCTTT; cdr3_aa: CASSSTGVFWAFF
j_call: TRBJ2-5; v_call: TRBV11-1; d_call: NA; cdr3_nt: TGTGCCAGCAGCTTAGGACTTAGCCAAGAGACCCAGTACTTC; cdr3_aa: CASSLGLSQETQYF
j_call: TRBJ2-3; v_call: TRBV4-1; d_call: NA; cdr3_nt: TGCGCCAGCAGCCAAGAGGGGCAGGCAGATACGCAGTATTTT; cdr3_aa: CASSQEGQADTQYF
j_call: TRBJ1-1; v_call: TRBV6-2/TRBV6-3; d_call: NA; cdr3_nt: TGTGCCAGCAGCGCCCGGGGAGGCAGGAACACTGAAGCTTTCTTT; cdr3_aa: CASSARGGRNTEAFF
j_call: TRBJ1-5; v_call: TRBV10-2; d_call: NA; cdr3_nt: TGCGCCAGCAGTGAGTCGAATACGCTATCTCAGCCCCAGCATTTT; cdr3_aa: CASSESNTLSQPQHF
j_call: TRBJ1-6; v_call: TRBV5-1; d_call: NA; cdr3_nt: TGCGCCAGCAGCTTGGGGCCTCGCAGGGTTTCACCCCTCCACTTT; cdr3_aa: CASSLGPRRVSPLHF
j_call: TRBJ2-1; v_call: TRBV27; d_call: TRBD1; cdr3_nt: TGTGCCAGCAGTTTCCATCAGGGGGCGGTAGAGCAGTTCTTC; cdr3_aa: CASSFHQGAVEQFF
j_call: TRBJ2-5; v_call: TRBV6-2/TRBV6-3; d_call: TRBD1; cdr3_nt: TGTGCCAGCAGTTACCTACAGGGGGCGAGGGAGACCCAGTACTTC; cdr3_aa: CASSYLQGARETQYF